The 21 T cell receptor beta chains reported below all come from one sample, sequenced in a study of blood T cell repertoires in COVID-19. Method: immunoSEQ multiplex PCR; TCRdb's copy keeps in-frame clones and lacks some. Here the sample spans about 73,000 clones, approximately 88% being singletons. The specimen sequenced was peripheral blood. These receptor sequences come from a man older than 75 with active or convalescent COVID-19.

J is TRBJ1-1 and V is TRBV5-1; a weak D match, TRBD1 (6 bases). Per germline, CDR1 SGHRS and CDR2 YFSETQ. The V end lost 2 bases, the J end lost 2 bases, and 10 bases lay between the germline ends. The CDR3 covers 14 residues. The CDR3 loop reads CASSLQGSNTEAFF. CDR3 DNA sequence: TGCGCCAGCAGCTTACAGGGATCAAACACTGAAGCTTTCTTT.

This chain links TRBV5-5 with TRBJ2-7, with unresolved D. The CDR3 length is 15 residues. V lost 6 bases, J lost 1 base, and 17 bases lay in between. The germline V gene has CDR1 SGHKS and CDR2 YYEKEE (reference sequence). For the CDR3, the DNA is TGTGCCAGCACCCCGGTCGGTGGAGATTCCTACGAGCAGTACTTC. Protein: CASTPVGGDSYEQYF.

This rearrangement joins TRBV7-8 to TRBJ2-6; 8 nucleotides match TRBD1. CDR3 length: 19 residues. With 5 bases clipped from V and 0 bases from J, the junction kept 12 bases outside the gene matches. Germline V gene data show CDR1 as SGHVS and CDR2 as FQNEAQ. CDR3 DNA: TGTGCCAGCAGCCCTCGTCTCGGACAGGGAATCTCTGGGGCCAACGTCCTGACTTTC. This gives the protein CASSPRLGQGISGANVLTF.

This clone was detected once. The CDR3 loop reads CASSAYRDRNEKLFF. CDR3 DNA sequence: TGTGCCAGCAGCGCCTACAGGGACCGTAATGAAAAACTGTTTTTT. The V and J genes are TRBV7-9 and TRBJ1-4; D possibly corresponds to TRBD1 (6 bases). V lost 5 bases and J lost 4, with 14 bases in between. The germline gives CDR1 SEHNR, CDR2 FQNEAQ (reference sequence). CDR3 length equals 15 residues.

The chain joins TRBV7-2 to TRBJ1-2; D gene ambiguous. The CDR3 spans 13 residues. In germline, CDR1 is SGHTA, CDR2 FQGNSA. The V end lost 1 base, the J end lost 4 bases, and 7 bases lay between the germline ends. In DNA, the CDR3 is TGTGCCAGCAGCTTAGTAGTCGTCTATGGCTACACCTTC. This translates into CASSLVVVYGYTF.

The J gene is TRBJ2-3, the V gene TRBV4-1; 8 nucleotides match TRBD1. The CDR3 covers 16 residues. J gave up 1 base and V 7 bases, and 10 bases lay outside the gene matches. Germline CDR1 and CDR2: MGHRA and YSYEKL. CDR3: CASTPRTGTGTDTQYF. CDR3 sequence (DNA): TGCGCCAGCACCCCCCGGACAGGGACGGGCACAGATACGCAGTATTTT.

This chain uses TRBV5-1 with TRBJ2-5; 11 bases are shared with TRBD2. Germline V lookup: CDR1 SGHRS, CDR2 YFSETQ. Trimming cost V 5 bases and J 5 bases; bases outside gene matches: 5. The CDR3 is 14 amino acids. CDR3 protein: CASRTSGILETQYF. In nucleotides, the CDR3 is TGCGCCAGCAGGACTAGCGGGATCCTGGAGACCCAGTACTTC.

The chain carries TRBV7-2 and TRBJ2-7; 7 positions match TRBD1. There are 12 residues in the CDR3. V lost 5 bases to trimming and J lost 6 bases; unmatched junction nucleotides: 4. Germline-derived CDR1 and CDR2 are SGHTA and FQGNSA. The CDR3 is CASSLDRREQYF. CDR3 bases: TGTGCCAGCAGCCTGGACAGGCGCGAGCAGTACTTC.

The V gene is TRBV6-5, the J gene TRBJ2-7, with TRBD1 as a possible D gene (6 bases). Germline lookup yields CDR1 MNHEY and CDR2 SVGAGI. The CDR3 spans 15 residues. The V end lost 6 bases, the J end lost 3 bases, and 18 bases lay between the germline ends. DNA of the CDR3: TGTGCCAGCAGCCCAGAGACAGGCGGAGGCTACGAGCAGTACTTC. It is translated as CASSPETGGGYEQYF.

CDR3 nucleotides: TGTGCCAGCAGCTTCCTAGCGGACGCCTACAATGAGCAGTTCTTC. It specifies CASSFLADAYNEQFF. This sequence joins TRBV5-5 and TRBJ2-1, with TRBD2 matching over 7 bases. The germline gives CDR1 SGHKS, CDR2 YYEKEE (reference sequence). The CDR3 loop spans 15 amino acids. Germline trimming cut 2 bases from V and 2 bases from J; bases unmatched to any gene: 4.

CDR3 nucleotide sequence: TGTGCCAGCAGCTTGGACAGGGTCCATGAGCAGTTCTTC. This codes for CASSLDRVHEQFF. This chain links TRBV5-4 with TRBJ2-1; TRBD1 is a possible D gene (6 bases). With 0 bases removed from V and 8 bases from J, the gap between germline ends came to 9 bases. In germline, CDR1 is SGHNT, CDR2 YYREEE (reference sequence). The CDR3 loop spans 13 amino acids.

This sequence joins TRBV4-1 and TRBJ1-1; D call uncertain. Germline CDR1 MGHRA, CDR2 YSYEKL. The CDR3 length is 16 residues. V lost 2 bases and J lost 1, with 14 bases in between. This CDR3 is CASSQSWALGNTEAFF. The CDR3 coding sequence is TGCGCCAGCAGCCAATCCTGGGCGTTGGGGAACACTGAAGCTTTCTTT.

The chain carries TRBV28 and TRBJ2-7, with 9 nucleotides matching TRBD1. Germline CDR1 is MDHEN and CDR2 is SYDVKM. This CDR3 contains 17 residues. V shed 2 bases and J 3 bases; nucleotides not matched to a gene: 11. The CDR3 bases are TGTGCCAGCAGTTTACTGCTGGGACAGGGTCGAAGCTACGAGCAGTACTTC. The encoded protein is CASSLLLGQGRSYEQYF.

The chain joins TRBV2 to TRBJ2-2; D perhaps matches TRBD1 (6 bases). Between the trimmed V and J ends, which lost 2 bases and 4 bases, there was a span of 11 bases. CDR3 length: 15 residues. The germline CDR1 and CDR2 sequences are SNHLY and FYNNEI. Here the CDR3 reads CASSENRAVTGELFF. CDR3 in DNA: TGTGCCAGCAGTGAAAACAGGGCAGTCACCGGGGAGCTGTTTTTT.

The chain has TRBV14 and TRBJ2-1; D uncertain. CDR1 is SGHDN, CDR2 FVKESK, per germline. V was trimmed by 4 bases and J by 9 bases, leaving 19 bases between them. The CDR3 contains 15 residues. The DNA of the CDR3 is TGTGCCAGCAGCCCCCGCAGACCGGTAGCTCGTGAGCAGTTCTTC. Translation gives CASSPRRPVAREQFF.

This chain links TRBV28 with TRBJ2-1; TRBD2 matches 10 bases. Trimming at V came to 7 bases and at J to 9 bases, leaving 3 bases not matched to a gene. The CDR3 is 12 amino acids. CDR1 MDHEN and CDR2 SYDVKM come from the germline V gene. The CDR3 sequence: CASTSGSGEQFF. The CDR3 DNA sequence: TGTGCCAGCACTAGCGGGAGCGGTGAGCAGTTCTTC. The variable domain in full, with the rest retrieved from reference TRBV28 and TRBJ2-1, is DVKVTQSSRYLVKRTGEKVFLECVQDMDHENMFWYRQDPGLGLRLIYFSYDVKMKEKGDIPEGYSVSREKKERFSLILESASTNQTSMYLCASTSGSGEQFFGPGTRLTVL.

The CDR3 region has the DNA TGTGCTAGTGGTACTGGGACAGGGTTCCACGAGCAGTACTTC. Its translation: CASGTGTGFHEQYF. The chain uses TRBV12-5 and TRBJ2-7; the match to TRBD1 covers 9 bases. The length of the CDR3 is 14 residues. J lost 5 bases, V lost 5 bases, and 7 bases had no gene match. The V gene's germline CDR1 is LGHNT and CDR2 FRNRAP.

The chain uses TRBV2 and TRBJ1-5, with D possibly TRBD1 on 5 matching bases. Germline V gene sequence: CDR1 SNHLY, CDR2 FYNNEI. V dropped 4 bases and J dropped 6 bases, with 16 bases sitting between them. The length of the CDR3 is 15 residues. The DNA of the CDR3 is TGTGCCAGCAGTGGTGGGACGCGGGGCGTTCAGCCCCAGCATTTT. This encodes CASSGGTRGVQPQHF.

This clone was observed a handful of times. This rearrangement joins TRBV23-1 to TRBJ2-7; 9 nucleotides agree with TRBD1. TRBV23-1 counts as an open reading frame of uncertain function. CDR3 length: 15 amino acids. After removal of 6 bases from V and 3 bases from J, the junction contained 9 bases not matched to a gene. Here the CDR3 reads CASRDRGNDVYEQYF. In DNA, the CDR3 is TGCGCCAGCAGGGACAGGGGAAACGATGTCTACGAGCAGTACTTC.

In this sample, this clone turned up once. This chain uses TRBV7-6 with TRBJ2-5; tentatively, D is TRBD1 (6 bases). V shed 0 bases and J shed 1 base, with 12 bases lying between them. The CDR3 is 16 amino acids. Looked up from germline, CDR1 is SGHVS and CDR2 is FNYEAQ. This CDR3 reads CASSLALGATQETQYF. CDR3 in DNA: TGTGCCAGCAGCTTAGCGTTGGGGGCAACCCAAGAGACCCAGTACTTC.

The chain employs TRBV5-1 and TRBJ2-5; 11 nucleotides agree with TRBD2. V lost 4 bases to trimming and J lost 1 base; unmatched junction nucleotides: 6. This CDR3 spans 16 amino acids. Germline V CDR1 and CDR2: SGHRS, YFSETQ. The CDR3 here is CASSLTGTSGQETQYF. The CDR3 DNA follows: TGCGCCAGCAGCCTCACCGGGACTAGCGGCCAAGAGACCCAGTACTTC.